The clone carrying this TCR beta chain was detected once. This specimen belongs to a study of blood T cell repertoires in COVID-19. TCRdb's table, derived via immunoSEQ multiplex PCR, lists solely in-frame clones and lacks some. This sample yields roughly 75,000 clones, of which approximately 77% are seen a single time; about 0.8% belongs to the top ten. V lost 2 bases to trimming and J lost 2 bases; unmatched junction nucleotides: 10. The CDR3 extends over 17 amino acids. The germline V gene encodes CDR1 ENHRY and CDR2 SYGVKD. The sequence was obtained from a woman between 65 and 79 years old with acute or convalescent COVID-19. The sample comprised peripheral blood. The chain joins TRBV10-3 to TRBJ2-3; 7 positions agree with TRBD1. CDR3 loop: CAISEPRDRYSTDTQYF. The CDR3 nucleotides are TGTGCCATCAGTGAGCCGAGGGACAGATATTCCACAGATACGCAGTATTTT.